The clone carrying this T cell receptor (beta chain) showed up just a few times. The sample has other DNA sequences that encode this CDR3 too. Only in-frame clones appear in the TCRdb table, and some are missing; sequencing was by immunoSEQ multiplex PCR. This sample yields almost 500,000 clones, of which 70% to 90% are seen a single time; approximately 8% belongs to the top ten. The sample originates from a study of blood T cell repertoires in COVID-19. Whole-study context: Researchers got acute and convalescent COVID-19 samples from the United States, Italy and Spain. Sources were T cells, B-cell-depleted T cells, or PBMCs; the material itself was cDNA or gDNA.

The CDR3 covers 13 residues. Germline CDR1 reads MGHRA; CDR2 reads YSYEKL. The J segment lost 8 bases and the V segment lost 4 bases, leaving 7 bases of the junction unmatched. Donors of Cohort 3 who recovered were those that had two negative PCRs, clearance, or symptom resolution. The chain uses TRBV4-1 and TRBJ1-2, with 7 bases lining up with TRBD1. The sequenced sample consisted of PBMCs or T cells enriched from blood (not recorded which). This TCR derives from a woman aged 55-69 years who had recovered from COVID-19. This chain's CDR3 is CASSLGTADGYTF. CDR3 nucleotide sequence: TGCGCCAGCAGCCTGGGGACAGCGGACGGCTACACCTTC.